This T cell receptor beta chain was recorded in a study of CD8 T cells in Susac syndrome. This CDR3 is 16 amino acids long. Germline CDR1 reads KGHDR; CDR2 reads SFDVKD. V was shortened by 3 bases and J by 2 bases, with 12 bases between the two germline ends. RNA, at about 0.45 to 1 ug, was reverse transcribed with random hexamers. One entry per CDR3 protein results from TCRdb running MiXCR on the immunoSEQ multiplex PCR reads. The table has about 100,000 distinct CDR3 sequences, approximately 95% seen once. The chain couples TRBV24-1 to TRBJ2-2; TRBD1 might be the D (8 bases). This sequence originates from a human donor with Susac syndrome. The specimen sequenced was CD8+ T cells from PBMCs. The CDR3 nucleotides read TGTGCCACCAGTGATAGCGGGACAGGAAACACCGGGGAGCTGTTTTTT. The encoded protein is CATSDSGTGNTGELFF.